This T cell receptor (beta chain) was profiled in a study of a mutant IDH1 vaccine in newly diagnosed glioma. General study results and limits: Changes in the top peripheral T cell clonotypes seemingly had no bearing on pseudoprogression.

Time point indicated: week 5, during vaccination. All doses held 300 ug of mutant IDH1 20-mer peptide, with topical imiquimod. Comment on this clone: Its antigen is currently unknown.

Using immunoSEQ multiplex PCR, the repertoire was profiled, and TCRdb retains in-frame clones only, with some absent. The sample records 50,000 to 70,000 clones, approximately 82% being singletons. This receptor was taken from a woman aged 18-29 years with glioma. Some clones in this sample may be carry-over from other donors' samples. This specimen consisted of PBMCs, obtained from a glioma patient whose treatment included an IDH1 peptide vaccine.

CDR3 bases: TGTGCCAGCAGCTCCCCGGGAATCTATGGCTACACCTTC. This encodes CASSSPGIYGYTF. The chain has TRBV5-4 and TRBJ1-2; no clear D gene. Between the trimmed V and J ends, which lost 3 bases and 4 bases, there was a span of 10 bases. Looked up from germline, CDR1 is SGHNT and CDR2 is YYREEE (reference sequence). This CDR3 contains 13 residues.